One and the same sample provided the 4 T cell receptor beta chains below, sequenced in a study of blood T cell repertoires in COVID-19. Data came from immunoSEQ multiplex PCR; TCRdb stores just in-frame clones and leaves some out. Among 200,000 to 250,000 clones listed, about 90% were seen once. Input material: peripheral blood. The receptor set was obtained from a woman aged 18-29 years who had recovered from COVID-19.

This sequence joins TRBV21-1 and TRBJ1-2. TRBV21-1 is an annotated pseudogene. The CDR3 loop spans 16 amino acids. CDR3 nucleotides: TGTGCCAGCAGCAATGTGGGTAAAAGGTCCGGGGATGGCTACACCTTC. This gives the protein CASSNVGKRSGDGYTF.

CDR3 DNA: TGTGCCAGTAGTAGCCGGTACCTAGGGGCAGAGACCCAGTACTTC. The encoded protein is CASSSRYLGAETQYF. The gene calls are TRBV19 and TRBJ2-5; weak D call: TRBD1 (5 bases). V shed 4 bases and J shed 4 bases, with 16 bases lying between them. CDR1 is LNHDA, CDR2 SQIVND, per germline (reference sequence). The CDR3 is 15 amino acids.

This chain joins TRBV25-1 and TRBJ1-2, with D possibly matching TRBD1 (6 bases). V was clipped by 3 bases and J by 7 bases, with 12 bases between them. CDR3 length equals 13 residues. The germline CDR1 and CDR2 sequences are MGHDK and SYGVNS. The CDR3 DNA reads as TGTGCCAGCAGTGACCAACAGGGTCTTGGCTACACCTTC. It specifies CASSDQQGLGYTF.

The chain uses TRBV4-1 and TRBJ2-3; TRBD2 matches 11 bases. V lost 8 bases, J lost 2 bases, and 3 bases stayed unmatched. Germline CDR1 MGHRA, CDR2 YSYEKL. The CDR3 totals 14 residues. Here the CDR3 DNA reads TGCGCCAGCCGGGGACTAGCGGCCACAGATACGCAGTATTTT. It specifies CASRGLAATDTQYF.